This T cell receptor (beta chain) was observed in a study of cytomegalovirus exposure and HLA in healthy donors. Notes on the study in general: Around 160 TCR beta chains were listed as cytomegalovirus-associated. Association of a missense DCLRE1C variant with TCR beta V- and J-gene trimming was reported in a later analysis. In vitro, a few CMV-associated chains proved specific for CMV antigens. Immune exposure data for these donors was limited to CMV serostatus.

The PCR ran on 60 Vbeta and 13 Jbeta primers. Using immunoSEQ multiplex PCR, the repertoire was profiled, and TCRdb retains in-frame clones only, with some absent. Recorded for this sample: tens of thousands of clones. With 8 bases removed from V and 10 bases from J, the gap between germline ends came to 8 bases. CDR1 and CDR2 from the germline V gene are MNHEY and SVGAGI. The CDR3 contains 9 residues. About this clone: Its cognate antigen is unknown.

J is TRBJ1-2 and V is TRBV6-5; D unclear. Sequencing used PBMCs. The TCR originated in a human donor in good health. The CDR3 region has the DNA TGTGCCAGCTCACGGGTCTACACCTTC. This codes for CASSRVYTF.